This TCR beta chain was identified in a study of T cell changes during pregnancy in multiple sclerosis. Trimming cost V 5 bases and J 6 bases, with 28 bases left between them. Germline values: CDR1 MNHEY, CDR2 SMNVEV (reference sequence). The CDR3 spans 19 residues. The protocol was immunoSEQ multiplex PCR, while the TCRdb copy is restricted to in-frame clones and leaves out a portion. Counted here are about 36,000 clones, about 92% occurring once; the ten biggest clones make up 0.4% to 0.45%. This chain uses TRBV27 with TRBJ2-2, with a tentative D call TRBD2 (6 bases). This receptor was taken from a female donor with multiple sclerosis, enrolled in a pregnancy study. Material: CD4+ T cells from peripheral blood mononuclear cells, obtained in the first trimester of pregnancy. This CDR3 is CASSAYQPGVSVTAGELFF. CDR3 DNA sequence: TGTGCCAGCAGTGCCTACCAACCGGGGGTCAGCGTCACGGCCGGGGAGCTGTTTTTT.